A single sample is the source of the 12 T cell receptor beta chains below, sequenced in a study of OX40 agonist ivuxolimab in advanced cancers. The data were produced by immunoSEQ multiplex PCR, yet TCRdb's version contains in-frame clones alone and is incomplete. The sample includes around 72,000 clones, around 83% of them seen just once. The sequencing here drew on CD4+ or CD8+ T cells sorted from blood, taken in a trial of the OX40 agonist ivuxolimab. The source of these receptors is an adult with an advanced solid tumor such as melanoma, head and neck, liver or kidney cancer.

The V call is TRBV6-5, the J call TRBJ2-2; TRBD1 agrees at 7 bases. V trimming: 4 bases; J trimming: 7 bases; junction bases outside the gene matches: 9. The CDR3 loop spans 15 amino acids. Germline V gives CDR1 MNHEY, CDR2 SVGAGI. CDR3 region: CASSFYTGVDGELFF. The CDR3 DNA reads TGTGCCAGCAGTTTTTATACAGGGGTGGACGGGGAGCTGTTTTTT.

The CDR3 DNA is TGCGCCAGCAGCTTGGGACTAGCGGTCGACATTCAGTACTTC. Translating gives CASSLGLAVDIQYF. The chain is built from TRBV5-1 and TRBJ2-4; 9 nucleotides align to TRBD2. CDR3 size: 14 residues. V shed 0 bases and J 8 bases; nucleotides not matched to a gene: 3. CDR1 is SGHRS, CDR2 YFSETQ, per germline.

This clone was picked up one time. The chain is built from TRBV5-1 and TRBJ2-7; TRBD1 might be the D (6 bases). Germline assignment: CDR1 SGHRS and CDR2 YFSETQ. The CDR3 covers 14 residues. Trimming stripped 0 bases from V and 9 bases from J, with 16 bases between. The CDR3 spells CASSLGTQGRGQYF. CDR3 DNA: TGCGCCAGCAGCTTGGGTACACAGGGCCGGGGGCAGTACTTC.

This chain links TRBV6-5 with TRBJ1-1; D is uncertain. V was pared by 5 bases and J by 3 bases, with 7 bases between. This CDR3 region has 12 residues. Germline V gene data show CDR1 as MNHEY and CDR2 as SVGAGI. The CDR3 DNA reads as TGTGCCAGCAGTCTGGGGTACACTGAAGCTTTCTTT. Translation: CASSLGYTEAFF.

V usage is TRBV11-2 and J usage is TRBJ2-1, with 7 bases fitting TRBD2. The germline gives CDR1 SGHAT, CDR2 FQNNGV. Trimming took 3 bases from V and 9 from J; bases not matched to a gene: 2. The CDR3 covers 12 residues. CDR3 loop: CASSLLAAEQFF. In DNA, the CDR3 is TGTGCCAGCAGCTTGCTAGCGGCTGAGCAGTTCTTC. The full variable domain, in which reference TRBV11-2 and TRBJ2-1 provide the parts outside the CDR3, is EAGVAQSPRYKIIEKRQSVAFWCNPISGHATLYWYQQILGQGPKLLIQFQNNGVVDDSQLPKDRFSAERLKGVDSTLKIQPAKLEDSAVYLCASSLLAAEQFFGPGTRLTVL.

The V call is TRBV29-1, the J call TRBJ2-5; D unresolved. Germline V CDR1 and CDR2: SQVTM, ANQGSEA. V was pared by 2 bases and J by 5 bases, with 9 bases between. There are 12 residues in the CDR3. Written as DNA, the CDR3 is TGCAGCGTTGAAAGGCAGAGGGAGACCCAGTACTTC. This gives the protein CSVERQRETQYF. The full variable domain, completed using reference TRBV29-1 and TRBJ2-5, is SAVISQKPSRDICQRGTSLTIQCQVDSQVTMMFWYRQQPGQSLTLIATANQGSEATYESGFVIDKFPISRPNLTFSTLTVSNMSPEDSSIYLCSVERQRETQYFGPGTRLLVL.

The chain carries TRBV27 and TRBJ2-5, with 10 bases identical to TRBD2. The CDR3 is made up of 15 amino acids. Germline V gene data show CDR1 as MNHEY and CDR2 as SMNVEV (reference sequence). The ends lost 3 bases at V and 5 bases at J; junction bases unmatched: 6. The CDR3 nucleotides read TGTGCCAGCAGTTTCGGGCTAGCGGGAGTTGAGACCCAGTACTTC. This gives the protein CASSFGLAGVETQYF.

Only a few counts were recorded for this clone. V usage is TRBV25-1 and J usage is TRBJ2-3; 11 bases match TRBD1. CDR3 length equals 16 residues. Germline CDR1 is MGHDK and CDR2 is SYGVNS. V gave up 5 bases and J gave up 6 bases; unmatched junction bases: 10. The DNA of the CDR3 is TGTGCCAGCAGTAATACCCGGGACAGGGGGAGGGATACGCAGTATTTT. Translation gives CASSNTRDRGRDTQYF.

The V call is TRBV6-5, the J call TRBJ2-6; D not certain. The CDR3 extends over 15 amino acids. Per the germline V gene, CDR1 is MNHEY and CDR2 is SVGAGI. The V and J ends lost 2 bases and 0 bases respectively, with 5 bases between them. In nucleotides, the CDR3 is TGTGCCAGCAGTTACGGGATCTCTGGGGCCAACGTCCTGACTTTC. Its protein product is CASSYGISGANVLTF.

The chain has TRBV18 and TRBJ2-5; D unclear. V dropped 4 bases and J dropped 4 bases, with 10 bases sitting between them. The CDR3 is made up of 13 amino acids. Germline V CDR1 and CDR2: KGHSH, LQKENI. CDR3 in DNA: TGTGCCAGCTCACTCGGGTGGGGAGAGACCCAGTACTTC. This codes for CASSLGWGETQYF.

The chain joins TRBV27 to TRBJ1-1; D is uncertain. Germline V gives CDR1 MNHEY, CDR2 SMNVEV (reference sequence). The CDR3 runs 13 residues. V dropped 3 bases and J dropped 1 base, with 6 bases sitting between them. DNA of the CDR3: TGTGCCAGCAGTTTCAAAAGGAACACTGAAGCTTTCTTT. Protein sequence: CASSFKRNTEAFF.

The V and J genes are TRBV28 and TRBJ2-6, with D maybe TRBD1 (6 bases). Per germline, CDR1 MDHEN and CDR2 SYDVKM. Trimming took off 6 bases at V and 0 bases at J, with 18 bases between the two ends. The CDR3 length is 18 residues. The CDR3 spells CASSTIRDIASGANVLTF. DNA for the CDR3: TGTGCCAGCAGCACGATCCGGGACATAGCCTCTGGGGCCAACGTCCTGACTTTC.